The rows below give T cell receptor beta chains drawn from one sample of a study of T cell repertoires in cytomegalovirus infection. TCRdb reprocessed the reads with MiXCR, giving one entry per CDR3 protein. The data contain under 200,000 distinct CDR3 sequences, more than 15% of them singletons. The material sequenced was CD8+ T cells from PBMCs. The origin of the receptors is a human donor in good health (CMV status not recorded). Some clones in this sample may be carry-over from other donors' samples. Both conserved end residues are part of each CDR3. D genes are given only for firm matches. The size of a clone is reported for some rows only, either as once, few or many, or as a class for expanded clones.

V gene	CDR3 length	D gene	clone size	J gene	CDR3 DNA	CDR3 protein
TRBV10-3	15	TRBD1	NA	TRBJ1-2	TGTGCCATCAGTGAGCTGACAGGGAGAAACTATGGCTACACCTTC	CAISELTGRNYGYTF
TRBV6-2/TRBV6-3	12	NA	few	TRBJ1-5	TGTGCCAGCAGTTACGAAGATCAGCCCCAGCATTTT	CASSYEDQPQHF
TRBV7-9	13	NA	many	TRBJ2-7	TGTGCCAGCACCAATCCGGGCATGGACGAGCAGTACTTC	CASTNPGMDEQYF
TRBV4-2	11	NA	NA	TRBJ1-1	TGTGCCAGCAGCGCGAACACTGAAGCTTTCTTT	CASSANTEAFF
TRBV7-9	12	NA	few	TRBJ2-7	TGTGCCAGCAGCCGTAGGGGAGGCGAGCAGTACTTC	CASSRRGGEQYF
TRBV7-6	18	TRBD2	few	TRBJ2-2	TGTGCCAGCAGCGTCACTAGCGGGAGGGCCTATGGCACCGGGGAGCTGTTTTTT	CASSVTSGRAYGTGELFF
TRBV10-1	15	NA	few	TRBJ2-7	TGCGCCAGCAGTAACGGACGTACCGTGCCTCTGGAGCAGTACTTC	CASSNGRTVPLEQYF
TRBV5-6	14	NA	few	TRBJ2-1	TGTGCCAGCAGCTTGGCCGGGCGGGCTACACCGGGACTCTTC	CASSLAGRATPGLF
TRBV23-1	14	TRBD1	NA	TRBJ2-2	TGCGCCAGCAGCCGGGACAGTTACACCGGGGAGCTGTTTTTT	CASSRDSYTGELFF
TRBV5-1	15	TRBD2	few	TRBJ2-5	TGCGCCAGCAGCCACGGGGGGGCTGACAGAGAGACCCAGTACTTC	CASSHGGADRETQYF
TRBV7-9	10	NA	many	TRBJ2-5	TGTGCCAGCAGCTTGGAGACCCAGTACTTC	CASSLETQYF
TRBV11-2	15	TRBD2	few	TRBJ2-7	TGTGCCAGCAGCTTATTCGTAGCGGGAGGCGACGAGCAGTACTTC	CASSLFVAGGDEQYF
TRBV7-2	12	NA	NA	TRBJ1-2	TGTGCTAGTAGGGGGGGAAACTATGGCTACACCTTC	CASRGGNYGYTF
TRBV7-6	15	NA	few	TRBJ1-4	TGTGCCAGCAGCTTAGGGACAGCCCCTAATGAAAAACTGTTTTTT	CASSLGTAPNEKLFF
TRBV6-1	14	NA	NA	TRBJ1-1	TGTGCCAGCAGTGCACCCCTCCGAATGGATGAAGCTTTCTTT	CASSAPLRMDEAFF
TRBV10-3	13	TRBD1	few	TRBJ2-7	TGTGCCATCGGACAGGGATTTTCCTACGAGCAGTACTTC	CAIGQGFSYEQYF
TRBV7-8	11	NA	NA	TRBJ2-5	TGTGCCAGCAGCTTAGACGAGACCCAGTACTTC	CASSLDETQYF
TRBV14	21	TRBD1	few	TRBJ1-6	TGTGCCAGCAGTCTTTTAAAGGCAGGGGGCCCAACGAGCTCCTATAATTCACCCCTCCACTTT	CASSLLKAGGPTSSYNSPLHF
TRBV13	14	NA	once	TRBJ2-7	TGTGCCAGCAGCTTAGGCTCAACCTCCTACGAGCAGTACTTC	CASSLGSTSYEQYF
TRBV7-6	14	NA	few	TRBJ1-1	TGTGCCAGCAGCCCCCCGGGGGCGGGGACTGAAGCTTTCTTT	CASSPPGAGTEAFF
TRBV7-2	17	TRBD1	many	TRBJ1-2	TGTGCCAGCAGCTTAGCACCCCAGGGGGCCCCGAACTATGGCTACACCTTC	CASSLAPQGAPNYGYTF
TRBV7-9	15	NA	NA	TRBJ1-1	TGTGCCAGCAGCTTAGCGCAGGGGTCAGGGACTGAAGCTTTCTTT	CASSLAQGSGTEAFF
TRBV7-2	16	TRBD1	many	TRBJ1-1	TGTGCCAGCAGCTTATGGATACAGGGGGGGAACACTGAAGCTTTCTTT	CASSLWIQGGNTEAFF
TRBV7-9	13	TRBD2	few	TRBJ2-3	TGTGCGGGGCGGGGGGGCCTCCCAGATACGCAGTATTTT	CAGRGGLPDTQYF
TRBV7-9	16	TRBD1	NA	TRBJ2-4	TGTGCCAGCAGCTGGGACAGGGCTCTAGCCAAAAACATTCAGTACTTC	CASSWDRALAKNIQYF
TRBV28	13	NA	NA	TRBJ2-6	TGTGCCAGCAGTAACGGTGGGGCCAACGTCCTGACTTTC	CASSNGGANVLTF
TRBV12-3/TRBV12-4	16	NA	few	TRBJ2-1	TGTGCCAGCAAATTGAGGGGTCGGGAGTCGGGCAATGAGCAGTTCTTC	CASKLRGRESGNEQFF
TRBV7-2	18	NA	NA	TRBJ1-2	TGTGCCAGCAGCTTTCAGTATCCGGGCTTCAGCGTTAACTATGGCTACACCTTC	CASSFQYPGFSVNYGYTF
TRBV7-8	15	NA	many	TRBJ1-1	TGTGCCAGCAGCTCCATACCTAGAAAGAACACTGAAGCTTTCTTT	CASSSIPRKNTEAFF
TRBV7-6	14	TRBD2	NA	TRBJ2-1	TGTGCCAGCAGCACATCTAGCGGGTACAATGAGCAGTTCTTC	CASSTSSGYNEQFF
TRBV4-3	13	NA	NA	TRBJ2-7	TGCGCCAGCAGCCAGGCGCGGGGTTGGGAGCAGTACTTC	CASSQARGWEQYF
TRBV27	13	NA	NA	TRBJ1-5	TGTGCCAGCAGTTTTTACTCGGGGCAGCCCCAGCATTTT	CASSFYSGQPQHF
TRBV24-1	15	TRBD2	NA	TRBJ2-1	TGTGCCAAGTCACTAGCGGCACAAACCTACAATGAGCAGTTCTTC	CAKSLAAQTYNEQFF
TRBV19	18	TRBD1	NA	TRBJ1-2	TGTGCCAGTAGTATGCCCGGACAGGGGTCTCGAATGATCTATGGCTACACCTTC	CASSMPGQGSRMIYGYTF
TRBV19	15	NA	NA	TRBJ1-1	TGTGCCAGTAGTGGACCGGGATCCTACCACACTGAAGCTTTCTTT	CASSGPGSYHTEAFF
TRBV3-1	15	NA	NA	TRBJ2-3	TGTGCCAGCAGCCTCGAGCTCCCTATCACAGATACGCAGTATTTT	CASSLELPITDTQYF
TRBV6-2/TRBV6-3	12	NA	NA	TRBJ2-1	TGTGCCAGCAGTTGGACGGGTAATGAGCAGTTCTTC	CASSWTGNEQFF
TRBV20-1	14	TRBD1	NA	TRBJ1-4	TGCAGTGCCGCAACGACAGGGCAAAATGAAAAACTGTTTTTT	CSAATTGQNEKLFF
TRBV28	16	TRBD2	NA	TRBJ2-3	TGTGCCAGCAGTTTAAACGGACTAGCGGGGGCCCCCCCGGAGTATTTT	CASSLNGLAGAPPEYF
TRBV5-5	16	NA	few	TRBJ2-5	TGTGCCAGCAGCTTCGCAGGCGGAGATTACCAAGAGACCCAGTACTTC	CASSFAGGDYQETQYF
TRBV7-2	13	NA	NA	TRBJ1-2	TGTGCCAGCAGCCAAGGACAGTCCTATGGCTACACCTTC	CASSQGQSYGYTF
TRBV12-3/TRBV12-4	13	NA	NA	TRBJ2-7	TGTGCCAGCAGTTTTGGGGAAGCCTACGAGCAGTACTTC	CASSFGEAYEQYF
TRBV12-3/TRBV12-4	14	TRBD1	NA	TRBJ1-2	TGTGCCAGCAGTGGGGGACAGGCCAACTATGGCTACACCTTC	CASSGGQANYGYTF
TRBV28	16	NA	NA	TRBJ1-1	TGTGCCAGCAGTTTGTGGGGGGGGCGTGGGTCCACTGAAGCTTTCTTT	CASSLWGGRGSTEAFF
TRBV7-8	14	NA	few	TRBJ1-5	TGTGCCAGCAGCGCAGACACGTCTAATCAGCCCCAGCATTTT	CASSADTSNQPQHF
TRBV27	13	NA	NA	TRBJ2-1	TGTGCCAGCAGTTTATCTAGACGAAATGAGCAGTTCTTC	CASSLSRRNEQFF
TRBV7-6	13	NA	few	TRBJ2-1	TGTGCCAGCAGCTCACGGACTGGAAGTGAGCAGTTCTTC	CASSSRTGSEQFF
TRBV27	13	NA	NA	TRBJ2-7	TGTGCCAGCAGTCCCCGGGGCTTCTACGAGCAGTACTTC	CASSPRGFYEQYF
TRBV2	14	TRBD1	NA	TRBJ2-4	TGTGCCACTTGGACAGGGGGGGCCAAAAACATTCAGTACTTC	CATWTGGAKNIQYF
TRBV7-9	17	NA	NA	TRBJ1-4	TGTGCCAGCAGCCCCGACGAAGAACAGTGGACTAATGAAAAACTGTTTTTT	CASSPDEEQWTNEKLFF
TRBV28	16	TRBD2	NA	TRBJ2-1	TGTGCCAGCAGTTTACTCACTAGCGGGCCGCAGAATGAGCAGTTCTTC	CASSLLTSGPQNEQFF
TRBV7-8	12	NA	few	TRBJ2-1	TGTGCCAGCAGCCCCATGGACAATGAGCAGTTCTTC	CASSPMDNEQFF
TRBV28	13	NA	NA	TRBJ1-1	TGTGCCAGCAGTCCCCCTGTTGACACTGAAGCTTTCTTT	CASSPPVDTEAFF
TRBV7-9	16	TRBD2	once	TRBJ2-1	TGTGCCAGCAGCTCCCTAGCGGGACACTCCTACAATGAGCAGTTCTTC	CASSSLAGHSYNEQFF
TRBV7-2	16	TRBD2	few	TRBJ2-3	TGTGCCAGCAGCGAACCGGGACTAGCGAACACAGATACGCAGTATTTT	CASSEPGLANTDTQYF
TRBV27	14	NA	NA	TRBJ2-1	TGTGCCAGCAGCGAGGGGGCGCGGGGTAATGAGCAGTTCTTC	CASSEGARGNEQFF
TRBV7-8	12	NA	few	TRBJ2-3	TGTGCCAGCAGCTTTTGGGCAGATACGCAGTATTTT	CASSFWADTQYF
TRBV7-9	16	NA	NA	TRBJ1-6	TGTGCCAGCAGCCAGCACCGGGACAACTATAATTCACCCCTCCACTTT	CASSQHRDNYNSPLHF
TRBV7-2	12	NA	NA	TRBJ2-7	TGTGCCAGCACCCTAGGGGGGTACGAGCAGTACTTC	CASTLGGYEQYF
TRBV20-1	16	TRBD2	few	TRBJ2-7	TGCAGTGCTAGAGGTTTAGCGGGGGGAGGTCCCTACGAGCAGTACTTC	CSARGLAGGGPYEQYF